This T cell receptor beta chain was identified in a study of blood T cell repertoires in COVID-19 (TCRdb year 2020). Background on the whole study: The collaborator samples originated in the United States, Italy and Spain and spanned the acute and convalescent phases of COVID-19. The prospective study material was composed of cDNA or gDNA derived from T cells, B-cell-depleted T cells, or PBMCs. Deeply sampled blood TCRbeta repertoires from subjects exposed to, actively infected with, or recovered from COVID-19 were included in the dataset. A freely available public database, intended as a resource for researchers studying the immune response to SARS-CoV-2, is where the repertoires were released. Samples were obtained from the ongoing ImmuneRACE study (first 160 participants) and from 1,254 subjects provided by 6 global collaborators. Sample metadata almost always included a de-identified subject ID, COVID-19 status, age in years and sex. HLA class I and class II types, where available, came from metadata supplied by the sample provider rather than from assay-based typing.

TCRbeta CDR3 regions were amplified from genomic DNA by means of the immunoSEQ Assay, a bias-controlled multiplex PCR. The authors' pipeline ran thus. The number of nucleated cells in each sample was estimated from the amplification of reference gene primers within the assay. To quantify the absolute abundance of each unique TCRbeta CDR3 rearrangement, sequence reads were collapsed and filtered. For each sample, productive Simpson clonality was calculated by taking the square root of Simpson's diversity index across productive rearrangements. The immuneACCESS repertoire file appears here via TCRdb, limited to in-frame rearrangements. These files lack a portion of the clones; in checked studies, under half of the deficit traces to unresolved V genes, and the cause of the others is not known. The V and J calls and the clone size are those of that table, but D and trimming were determined from the DNA. The sample table holds approximately 300,000 clones, of which approximately 90% were seen once. In total, the top ten clones hold approximately 5.3% of the sample.

In the prospective study, participants were roughly 18 to 89 years old, resided in 24 geographic areas of the United States, and were enrolled through a virtual design. In the prospective study, cohorts were assigned on the basis of participant-reported clinical history obtained from a screening survey and a study questionnaire. ImmuneRACE Cohort 3 recovered participants were defined by two consecutive negative NP/OP PCR tests, healthcare professional clearance, or symptom resolution. In the prospective study, mobile phlebotomists collected whole blood, serum and a nasopharyngeal or oropharyngeal swab from each participant. Additional blood draws and questionnaires over an approximately two-month period could optionally be provided by prospective study participants. Prospective study blood samples were shipped either frozen or at room temperature before DNA extraction. The CDR3 covers 17 residues, taking in both the cysteine and the phenylalanine. Only the CDR3 portion is preserved as DNA: 51 bases, with reading frame beginning at the first base. The trim is 0 bases for V and 1 base for J, with a gap of 15 bases between the germline ends. In the germline V gene (reference sequence), CDR1 corresponds to LNHNV and CDR2 to YYDKDF.

On the study overall, not on this receptor specifically: Clinical and demographic metadata were provided uncurated, with the amount varying by source and participant.

As for this clone: It lacks a known antigen. No clone much larger than this one lies a single base away; base qualities are absent.

This receptor was obtained from a woman between 25 and 40 years old who had recovered from COVID-19. The sequenced material came from PBMCs or T cells enriched from blood (not recorded which). The chain joins TRBV15 to TRBJ1-2; no D segment can be confidently identified. The CDR3 region has the sequence CATSRDVAAGSNYGYTF. In nucleotides, the sequence is TGTGCCACCAGCAGAGACGTGGCAGCCGGGAGTAACTATGGCTACACCTTC.